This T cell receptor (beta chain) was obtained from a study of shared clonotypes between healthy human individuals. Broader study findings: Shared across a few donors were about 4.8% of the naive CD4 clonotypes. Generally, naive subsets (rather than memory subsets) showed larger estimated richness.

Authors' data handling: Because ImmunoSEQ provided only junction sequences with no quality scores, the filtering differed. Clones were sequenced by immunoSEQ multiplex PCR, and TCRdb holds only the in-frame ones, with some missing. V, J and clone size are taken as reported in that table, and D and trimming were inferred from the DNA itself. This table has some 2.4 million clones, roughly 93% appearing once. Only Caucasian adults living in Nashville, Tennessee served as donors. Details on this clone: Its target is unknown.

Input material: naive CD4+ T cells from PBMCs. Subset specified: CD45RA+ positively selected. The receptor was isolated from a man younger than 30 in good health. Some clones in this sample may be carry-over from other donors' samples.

The CDR3 bases are TGTGCCAGCAGCTTAGGACACCGTTCAAGCACAGATACGCAGTATTTT. Its protein is CASSLGHRSSTDTQYF. This rearrangement joins TRBV7-2 to TRBJ2-3; D remains unclear. CDR1 is SGHTA, CDR2 FQGNSA, per germline. The CDR3 totals 16 residues. The germline V and J ends were trimmed by 1 base and 0 bases, with 11 bases remaining between them. The full variable domain, completed using reference TRBV7-2 and TRBJ2-3, is GAGVSQSPSNKVTEKGKDVELRCDPISGHTALYWYRQSLGQGLEFLIYFQGNSAPDKSGLPSDRFSAERTGGSVSTLTIQRTQQEDSAVYLCASSLGHRSSTDTQYFGPGTRLTVL.